These 11 T cell receptor beta chains were sequenced from one sample in a study of early T cells in non-severe SARS-CoV-2 infection. MiXCR, run by TCRdb on the 5' RACE reads, gives a single entry per CDR3 protein. The sample includes about 44,000 distinct CDR3 sequences, 12% of them seen just once. Sequenced: whole blood. The receptor source for this set is an adult who was a healthcare worker with PCR-confirmed SARS-CoV-2 infection or an uninfected control (not recorded which).

This clonotype has a count of ten or more. The V gene is TRBV11-2, the J gene TRBJ2-3; 9 nucleotides align to TRBD2. Per the germline V gene, CDR1 is SGHAT and CDR2 is FQNNGV. The CDR3 sequence is 14 residues long. The trim removed 3 bases at V and 4 bases at J, leaving 2 bases unmatched. CDR3 in amino acids: CASSFSGGPDTQYF. The CDR3 DNA is TGTGCCAGCAGCTTTAGCGGGGGCCCAGATACGCAGTATTTT.

The table lists this clonotype with many counts. V and J are TRBV11-2 and TRBJ2-3, with unresolved D. V was clipped by 6 bases and J by 1 base, with 11 bases between them. Germline V lookup: CDR1 SGHAT, CDR2 FQNNGV. This CDR3 has 14 residues. CDR3 sequence (DNA): TGTGCCAGCAGTCCCACTCGGGGCACAGATACGCAGTATTTT. Its protein product is CASSPTRGTDTQYF. The entire variable domain, with the rest obtained from reference TRBV11-2 and TRBJ2-3, is as follows: EAGVAQSPRYKIIEKRQSVAFWCNPISGHATLYWYQQILGQGPKLLIQFQNNGVVDDSQLPKDRFSAERLKGVDSTLKIQPAKLEDSAVYLCASSPTRGTDTQYFGPGTRLTVL.

This clonotype was seen ten or more times. The CDR3 here is CAISESQETQYF. The CDR3 nucleotides read TGTGCCATCAGTGAGTCCCAAGAGACCCAGTACTTC. The V gene is TRBV10-3, the J gene TRBJ2-5; D unresolved. This CDR3 is 12 amino acids long. Trimming removed 0 bases from V and 1 base from J, with 0 bases in between. CDR1 and CDR2 from the germline V gene are ENHRY and SYGVKD.

The table lists this clonotype with many counts. V usage is TRBV29-1 and J usage is TRBJ2-7; 8 nucleotides align to TRBD2. The ends lost 1 base at V and 2 bases at J; junction bases unmatched: 7. This CDR3 is built from 15 residues. Germline CDR1 and CDR2: SQVTM and ANQGSEA. CDR3 DNA: TGCAGCGTTGAAGTAGGCCAGCGGGGGCCCTACGAGCAGTACTTC. Encoded protein: CSVEVGQRGPYEQYF.

This clonotype occurred many times. The gene calls are TRBV11-2 and TRBJ2-3; the match to TRBD2 covers 10 bases. The length of the CDR3 is 17 residues. Trimming took 2 bases from V and 7 from J; bases not matched to a gene: 12. CDR1 is SGHAT and CDR2 is FQNNGV in the germline V gene. CDR3 in DNA: TGTGCCAGCAGCTTATTGACGGCTAGCGGGAGCAGTTATACGCAGTATTTT. Translating gives CASSLLTASGSSYTQYF.

This clonotype was seen only a few times. The V gene is TRBV10-1, the J gene TRBJ1-1; D is unresolved. Germline CDR1 reads WNHNN; CDR2 reads SYGVQD (reference sequence). The CDR3 is 17 amino acids. Trimming shortened V by 10 bases and J by 1 base, and 25 bases separated the two germline ends. CDR3 sequence: CATEIFDVPLRNTEAFF. For the CDR3, the DNA is TGCGCCACCGAGATATTCGACGTCCCCCTGCGGAACACTGAAGCTTTCTTT.

This clonotype was observed a handful of times. V usage is TRBV7-2 and J usage is TRBJ2-4; TRBD2 is a possible D gene (6 bases). This CDR3 comprises 13 residues. The germline gives CDR1 SGHTA, CDR2 FQGNSA. The ends were cut back, 4 bases at V and 6 bases at J, with 10 bases in the middle. CDR3 region: CASSSGGANIQYF. DNA of the CDR3: TGTGCCAGCAGCTCCGGGGGAGCAAACATTCAGTACTTC.

This clonotype turned up a few times. V usage is TRBV5-1 and J usage is TRBJ2-1; no reliable D call. CDR1 and CDR2 from the germline V gene are SGHRS and YFSETQ. The CDR3 length is 13 residues. Trimming cost V 4 bases and J 7 bases, with 12 bases left between them. The CDR3 DNA reads as TGCGCCAGCAGCCCCCAACCGGTTAATGAGCAGTTCTTC. Protein: CASSPQPVNEQFF.

The chain uses TRBV29-1 and TRBJ2-5; D ambiguous. The germline gives CDR1 SQVTM, CDR2 ANQGSEA. With 4 bases removed from V and 6 bases from J, the gap between germline ends came to 18 bases. The CDR3 is 14 amino acids. The CDR3 coding sequence is TGCAGCGTTGGCCTCCTCAGTGGTAGGCAGACCCAGTACTTC. Protein: CSVGLLSGRQTQYF.

This clonotype was observed a few times. This rearrangement joins TRBV6-4 to TRBJ1-2; tentatively, D is TRBD1 (5 bases). V lost 2 bases to trimming and J lost 7 bases, with 11 bases between them. Per the germline V gene, CDR1 is MRHNA and CDR2 is SNTAGT. This CDR3 contains 13 residues. CDR3 sequence (DNA): TGTGCCAGCAGTGACGGGGCGATGCGTGGCTACACCTTC. It encodes CASSDGAMRGYTF.

The chain couples TRBV6-5 to TRBJ2-2; no clear D. V was cut by 2 bases and J by 4 bases, with 11 bases left in between. CDR1 is MNHEY, CDR2 SVGAGI, per germline. This CDR3 has 15 residues. CDR3 coding DNA: TGTGCCAGCAGTTACGGGCAGGCCACCACCGGGGAGCTGTTTTTT. Residues: CASSYGQATTGELFF.